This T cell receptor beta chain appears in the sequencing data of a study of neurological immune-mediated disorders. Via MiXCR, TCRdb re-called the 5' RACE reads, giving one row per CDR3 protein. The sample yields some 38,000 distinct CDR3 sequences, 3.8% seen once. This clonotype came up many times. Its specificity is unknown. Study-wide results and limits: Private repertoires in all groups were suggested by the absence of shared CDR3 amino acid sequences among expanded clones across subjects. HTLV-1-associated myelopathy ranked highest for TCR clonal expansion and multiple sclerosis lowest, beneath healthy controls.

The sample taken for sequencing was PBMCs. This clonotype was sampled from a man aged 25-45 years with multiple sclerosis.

The CDR3 nucleotides read TGTGCCAGCAGTCCTTTCCAAATACAGGGCTACGAGCAGTACTTC. It specifies CASSPFQIQGYEQYF. The chain uses TRBV6-5 and TRBJ2-7, with D perhaps TRBD1 (6 bases). Looked up from germline, CDR1 is MNHEY and CDR2 is SVGAGI. Trimming removed 5 bases at V and 3 bases at J, with 17 bases between. This CDR3 is built from 15 residues.